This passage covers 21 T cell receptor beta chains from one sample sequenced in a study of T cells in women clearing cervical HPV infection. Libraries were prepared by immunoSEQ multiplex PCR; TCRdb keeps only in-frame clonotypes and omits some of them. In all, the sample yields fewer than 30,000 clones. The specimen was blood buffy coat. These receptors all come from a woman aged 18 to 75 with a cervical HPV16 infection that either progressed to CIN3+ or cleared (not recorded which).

The CDR3 DNA, read in part, is TGCGCCAGCGGTCGTGGGACAGACTACACCGGGGAG. Amino acids: CASGRGTDYTGE. The entire CDR3 protein reads CASGRGTDYTGELFF. The J gene is TRBJ2-2, the V gene TRBV5-1; 7 nucleotides match TRBD1. The read stops 3 residues short of the end of the CDR3; the missing end is completed from the germline J gene. The V segment lost 7 bases and the J segment 3 bases; nucleotides outside the gene matches: 9. CDR3 length equals 15 residues. Looked up from germline, CDR1 is SGHRS and CDR2 is YFSETQ.

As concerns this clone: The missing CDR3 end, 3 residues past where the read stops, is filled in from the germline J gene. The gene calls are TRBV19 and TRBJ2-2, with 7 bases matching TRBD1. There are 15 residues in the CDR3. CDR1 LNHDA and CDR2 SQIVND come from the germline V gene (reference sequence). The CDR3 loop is CASSTRGRVNEKLFF. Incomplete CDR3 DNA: TGTGCCAGTAGTACGAGGGGGCGCGTCAATGAAAAG.

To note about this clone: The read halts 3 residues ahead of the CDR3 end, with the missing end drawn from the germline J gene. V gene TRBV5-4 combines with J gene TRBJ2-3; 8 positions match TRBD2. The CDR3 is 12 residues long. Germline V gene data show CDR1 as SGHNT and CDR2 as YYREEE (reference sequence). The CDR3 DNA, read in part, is TGTGCCAGCAGCCATCCGGGGGGGACG. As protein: CASSHPGGT. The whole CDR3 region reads CASSHPGGTQYF.

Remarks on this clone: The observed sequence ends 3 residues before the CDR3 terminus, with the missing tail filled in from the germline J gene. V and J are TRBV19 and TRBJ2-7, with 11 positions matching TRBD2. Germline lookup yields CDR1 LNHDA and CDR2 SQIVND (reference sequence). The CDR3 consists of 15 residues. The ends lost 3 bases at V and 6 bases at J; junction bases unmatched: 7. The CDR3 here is CASSIFSGRAVEQYF. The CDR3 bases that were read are TGTGCCAGTAGTATCTTTAGCGGGAGGGCCGTCGAG. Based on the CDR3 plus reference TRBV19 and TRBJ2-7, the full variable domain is DGGITQSPKYLFRKEGQNVTLSCEQNLNHDAMYWYRQDPGQGLRLIYYSQIVNDFQKGDIAEGYSVSREKKESFPLTVTSAQKNPTAFYLCASSIFSGRAVEQYFGPGTRLTVT.

Here the CDR3 reads CASSDPAGALSSYEQYF. Incomplete CDR3 DNA: TGTGCCAGCAGTGATCCGGCAGGGGCCCTAAGCTCCTACGAG. The V call is TRBV2, the J call TRBJ2-7; possibly TRBD1 for D (6 bases). The read halts 3 residues ahead of the CDR3 end, with the missing end drawn from the germline J gene. The CDR3 spans 17 residues. With 3 bases removed from V and 0 bases from J, the gap between germline ends came to 18 bases. Germline loops: CDR1 SNHLY, CDR2 FYNNEI. Using reference TRBV2 and TRBJ2-7 for the parts outside the CDR3, the full variable domain is EPEVTQTPSHQVTQMGQEVILRCVPISNHLYFYWYRQILGQKVEFLVSFYNNEISEKSEIFDDQFSVERPDGSNFTLKIRSTKLEDSAMYFCASSDPAGALSSYEQYFGPGTRLTVT.

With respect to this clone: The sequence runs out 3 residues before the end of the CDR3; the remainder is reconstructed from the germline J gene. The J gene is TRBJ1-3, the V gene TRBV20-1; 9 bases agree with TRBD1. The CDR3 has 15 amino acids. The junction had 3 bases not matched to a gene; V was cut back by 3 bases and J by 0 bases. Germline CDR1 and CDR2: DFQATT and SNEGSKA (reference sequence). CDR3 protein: CSARTGGNSGNTIYF. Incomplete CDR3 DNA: TGCAGTGCTAGGACAGGGGGAAACTCTGGAAACACC.

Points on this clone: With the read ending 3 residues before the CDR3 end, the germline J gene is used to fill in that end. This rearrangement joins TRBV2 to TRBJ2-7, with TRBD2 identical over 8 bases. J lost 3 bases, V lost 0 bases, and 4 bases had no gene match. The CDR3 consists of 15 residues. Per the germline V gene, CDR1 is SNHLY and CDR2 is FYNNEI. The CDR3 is CASSEASGTSYEQYF. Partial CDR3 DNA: TGTGCCAGCAGTGAAGCTAGCGGGACCAGCTACGAG.

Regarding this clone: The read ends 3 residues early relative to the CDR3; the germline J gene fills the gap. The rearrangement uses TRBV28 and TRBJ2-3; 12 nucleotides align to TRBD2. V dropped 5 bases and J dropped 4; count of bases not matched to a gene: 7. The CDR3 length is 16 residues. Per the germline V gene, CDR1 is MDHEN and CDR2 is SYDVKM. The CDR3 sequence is CASSTRTSGTPDTQYF. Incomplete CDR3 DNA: TGTGCCAGCAGTACCCGGACTAGCGGGACCCCAGATACG.

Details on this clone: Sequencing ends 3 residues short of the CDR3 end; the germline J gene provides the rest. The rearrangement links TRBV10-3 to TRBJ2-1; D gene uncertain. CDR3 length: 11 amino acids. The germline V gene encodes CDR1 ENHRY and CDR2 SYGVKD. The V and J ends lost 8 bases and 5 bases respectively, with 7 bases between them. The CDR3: CAISCDNEQFF. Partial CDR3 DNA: TGTGCCATCTCTTGCGACAATGAG.

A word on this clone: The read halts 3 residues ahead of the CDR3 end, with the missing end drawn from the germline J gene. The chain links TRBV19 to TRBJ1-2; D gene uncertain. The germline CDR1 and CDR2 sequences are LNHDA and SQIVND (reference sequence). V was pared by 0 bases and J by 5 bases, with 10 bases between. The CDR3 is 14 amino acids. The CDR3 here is CASSIDPRYYGYTF. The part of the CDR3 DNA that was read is TGTGCCAGTAGTATAGATCCCAGGTATTATGGC.

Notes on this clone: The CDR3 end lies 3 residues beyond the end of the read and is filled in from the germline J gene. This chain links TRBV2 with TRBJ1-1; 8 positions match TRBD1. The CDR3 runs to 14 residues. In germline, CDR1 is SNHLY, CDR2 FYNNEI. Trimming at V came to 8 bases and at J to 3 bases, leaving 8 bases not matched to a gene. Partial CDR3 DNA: TGTGCCAGCTGGGAAGACAGGGGCCACACTGAA. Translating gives CASWEDRGHTE. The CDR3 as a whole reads CASWEDRGHTEAFF.

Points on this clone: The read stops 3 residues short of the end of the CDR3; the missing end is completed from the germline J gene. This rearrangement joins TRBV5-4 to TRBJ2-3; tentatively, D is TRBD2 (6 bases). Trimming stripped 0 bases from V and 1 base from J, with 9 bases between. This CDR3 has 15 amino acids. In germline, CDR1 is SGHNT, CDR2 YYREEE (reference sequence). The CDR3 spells CASSLAPGGTDTQYF. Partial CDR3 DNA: TGTGCCAGCAGCTTGGCTCCGGGGGGCACAGATACG.

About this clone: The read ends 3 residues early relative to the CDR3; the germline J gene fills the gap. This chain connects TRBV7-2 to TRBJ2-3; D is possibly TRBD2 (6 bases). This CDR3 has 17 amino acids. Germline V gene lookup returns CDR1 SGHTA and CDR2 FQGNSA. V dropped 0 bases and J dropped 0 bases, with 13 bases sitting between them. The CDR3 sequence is CASSLAAGGISTDTQYF. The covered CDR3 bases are TGTGCCAGCAGCTTAGCGGCGGGCGGGATTAGCACAGATACG.

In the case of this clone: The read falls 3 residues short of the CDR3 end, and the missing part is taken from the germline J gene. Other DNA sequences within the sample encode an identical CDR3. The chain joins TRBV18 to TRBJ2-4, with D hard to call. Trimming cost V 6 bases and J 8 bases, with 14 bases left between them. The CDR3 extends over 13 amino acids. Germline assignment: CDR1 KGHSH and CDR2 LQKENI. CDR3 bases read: TGTGCCAGCTCGGAGCATGATCGGGACATT. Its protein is CASSEHDRDI. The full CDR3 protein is CASSEHDRDIQYF.

The CDR3: CASSSPGTVKNGYTF. CDR3 DNA (partial): TGTGCCAGCAGCTCCCCCGGGACAGTAAAGAATGGC. J is TRBJ1-2 and V is TRBV11-2; TRBD1 aligns across 7 bases. The read halts 3 residues ahead of the CDR3 end, with the missing end drawn from the germline J gene. The CDR3 loop spans 15 amino acids. Germline V lookup: CDR1 SGHAT, CDR2 FQNNGV. V was clipped by 4 bases and J by 6 bases; unmatched bases: 11.

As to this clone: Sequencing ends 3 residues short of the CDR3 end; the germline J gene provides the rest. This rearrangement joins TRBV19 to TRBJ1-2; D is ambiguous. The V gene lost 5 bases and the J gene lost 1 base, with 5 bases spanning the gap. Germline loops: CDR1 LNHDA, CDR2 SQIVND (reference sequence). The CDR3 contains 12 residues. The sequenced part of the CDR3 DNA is TGTGCCAGTAGTCAGATTAACTATGGC. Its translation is CASSQINYG. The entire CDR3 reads CASSQINYGYTF.

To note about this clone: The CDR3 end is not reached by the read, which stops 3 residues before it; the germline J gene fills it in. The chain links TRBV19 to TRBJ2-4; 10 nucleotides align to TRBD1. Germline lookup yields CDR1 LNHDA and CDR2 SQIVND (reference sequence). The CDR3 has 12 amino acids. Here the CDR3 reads CASKTGGYGQYF. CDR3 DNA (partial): TGTGCCAGCAAGACAGGGGGCTATGGT.

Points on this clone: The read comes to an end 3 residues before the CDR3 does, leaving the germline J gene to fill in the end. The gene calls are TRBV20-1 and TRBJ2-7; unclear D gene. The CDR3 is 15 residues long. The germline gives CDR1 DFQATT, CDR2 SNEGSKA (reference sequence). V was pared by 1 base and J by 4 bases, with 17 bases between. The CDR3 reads CSARAFRVLTYEQYF. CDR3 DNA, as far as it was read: TGCAGTGCTAGAGCATTTCGGGTCTTAACATACGAG.

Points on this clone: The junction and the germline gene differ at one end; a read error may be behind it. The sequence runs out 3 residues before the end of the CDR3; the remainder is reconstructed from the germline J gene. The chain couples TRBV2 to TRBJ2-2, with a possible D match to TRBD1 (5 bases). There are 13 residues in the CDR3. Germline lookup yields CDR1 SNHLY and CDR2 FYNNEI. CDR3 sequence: CASREDSTGELFF. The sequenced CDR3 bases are TGTGCCAGCAGAGAAGACAGCACCGGGGAG.

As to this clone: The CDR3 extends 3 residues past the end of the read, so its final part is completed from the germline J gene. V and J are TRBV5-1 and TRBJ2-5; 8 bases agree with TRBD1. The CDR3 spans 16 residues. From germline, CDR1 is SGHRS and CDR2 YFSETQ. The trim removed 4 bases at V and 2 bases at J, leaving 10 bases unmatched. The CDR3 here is CASSLQGAPSQETQYF. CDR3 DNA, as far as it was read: TGCGCCAGCAGCCTGCAGGGGGCACCATCTCAAGAGACC.

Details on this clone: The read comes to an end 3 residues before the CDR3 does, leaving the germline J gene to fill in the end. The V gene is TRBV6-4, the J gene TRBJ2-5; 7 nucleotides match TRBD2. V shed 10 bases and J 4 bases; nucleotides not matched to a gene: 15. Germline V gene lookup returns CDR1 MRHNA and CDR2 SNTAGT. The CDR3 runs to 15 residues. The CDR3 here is CATPLGGGGRETQYF. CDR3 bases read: TGTGCCACCCCATTAGGCGGGGGAGGGAGAGAGACC.